This TCR beta chain is drawn from a study of blood T cell repertoires in COVID-19. On the study more broadly: Collection of acute and convalescent COVID-19 samples took place in the United States, Italy and Spain.

The CDR3 totals 15 residues. V gave up 4 bases and J gave up 4 bases; unmatched junction bases: 5. Germline CDR1 is SGDLS and CDR2 is YYNGEE. Sequencing used immunoSEQ multiplex PCR; TCRdb keeps in-frame clones, though not all of them. The repertoire includes fewer than 100,000 clones, roughly nine tenths of them detected once, and 1.9% sits in the top ten. The sample taken for sequencing was peripheral blood. This clonotype originated in a woman aged 50 to 60 in a cohort sampled during active COVID-19. The chain has TRBV9 and TRBJ1-6; the match to TRBD1 covers 7 bases. As DNA, the CDR3 is TGTGCCAGCAGCCCCAGGGGGGCGTATAATTCACCCCTCCACTTT. This translates into CASSPRGAYNSPLHF.